This TCR beta chain is from a study of T cell responses to AZD1222 COVID-19 vaccine (dated by TCRdb to about 2021). Regarding the research as a whole: A total of 233 trial participants underwent TCR sequencing, of whom about 200 received two doses of AZD1222 and about 26 received two doses of the MenACWY control vaccine. Trial participants were enrolled into age subgroups of 18-55, 56-69 and 70-plus years, which contained around 150, 29 and 61 TCR-sequenced participants, respectively. Paper-wide results and their limitations: After two AZD1222 doses, spike-specific TCR breadth and depth were significantly higher than at day 0 and than in MenACWY recipients. The vaccine-associated CD4 TCRs covered the entire spike protein, and the dominant responses fell in regions 160-218 and 743-854. Conclusions about previously exposed vaccinees are limited because only five to seven AZD1222 recipients were SARS-CoV-2 seropositive at baseline. Participants were mostly white British and included more females than males, and it was suggested by the authors that clonal diversity may have been underestimated. Nearly half of unique spike-specific TCRs reportedly recognized epitopes outside regions mutated in the B.1.351 and B.1.1.7 variants. In the small 56-69-year group, the increase in depth fell short of significance, most likely because of low power. Because no day 14 peak-response samples were available, repertoires were characterized only after the peak T cell response.

Taken from cysteine to phenylalanine, the CDR3 has 16 residues. Just CDR3 DNA is preserved here, 48 bases in frame from base 1. From a lookup of the germline V gene, CDR1 and CDR2 are SGHDN and FVKESK. V drops 2 bases and J drops 0 bases, leaving 13 bases in between. The time point label, as the study defines it: sample from adult after SARS-CoV-2 infection, after symptom onset. A couple of convalescent COVID-19 patients, sampled after symptom onset from adults with prior SARS-CoV-2 infection, were also TCR-sequenced for comparison. The CDR3 regions of human TCRbeta chains were subjected to immunosequencing. The source study handled its data this way. Repertoire TCRs were matched against a reference library of SARS-CoV-2-specific TCRs generated with the MIRA antigen-specificity platform. Breadth was defined as the fraction of unique TCRs that were SARS-CoV-2-associated. Depth was defined as the fraction of total T cells that were SARS-CoV-2-associated. Using the MIRA data, each spike-specific TCR was assigned both to the spike region to which the TCR was reactive and to a CD4 or CD8 class. Log10-transformed breadth and depth values were compared by one-way ANOVA with Sidak's multiple comparisons tests. What TCRdb holds here is the immuneACCESS table cut down to in-frame rearrangements. Part of the clones is not present; checked against another copy, under half of the missing clones reflect an unresolved V gene, and the others are unexplained. V and J calls and clone size follow that table, whereas D and trimming were derived from the DNA. In this sample the table shows about 150,000 clones, 70% to 90% of which occur a single time. Approximately 7.2% of the sample goes to the ten largest clones.

This clone has a single count. Its recognized antigen is unknown. The sample holds no much larger clone one base away, and base qualities are not on file. The source of this sequence is an adult who had recovered from COVID-19. Here the chain combines TRBV14 and TRBJ1-1; a tentative D call is TRBD1 (5 bases match). Material: peripheral blood, obtained after recovery from COVID-19. The sequenced DNA: TGTGCCAGCAGCCAATGGCAGGGAAACATGAACACTGAAGCTTTCTTT. Translation gives CASSQWQGNMNTEAFF.